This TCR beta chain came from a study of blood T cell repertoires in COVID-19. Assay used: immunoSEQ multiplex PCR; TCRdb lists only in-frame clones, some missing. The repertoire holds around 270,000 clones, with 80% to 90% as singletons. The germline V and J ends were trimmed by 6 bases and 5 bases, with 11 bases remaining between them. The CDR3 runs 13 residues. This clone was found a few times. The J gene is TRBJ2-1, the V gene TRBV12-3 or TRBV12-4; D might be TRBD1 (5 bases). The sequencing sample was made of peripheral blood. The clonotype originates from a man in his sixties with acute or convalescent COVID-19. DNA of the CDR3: TGTGCCAGCAGAAAAGACAGTCACAATGAGCAGTTCTTC. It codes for CASRKDSHNEQFF.